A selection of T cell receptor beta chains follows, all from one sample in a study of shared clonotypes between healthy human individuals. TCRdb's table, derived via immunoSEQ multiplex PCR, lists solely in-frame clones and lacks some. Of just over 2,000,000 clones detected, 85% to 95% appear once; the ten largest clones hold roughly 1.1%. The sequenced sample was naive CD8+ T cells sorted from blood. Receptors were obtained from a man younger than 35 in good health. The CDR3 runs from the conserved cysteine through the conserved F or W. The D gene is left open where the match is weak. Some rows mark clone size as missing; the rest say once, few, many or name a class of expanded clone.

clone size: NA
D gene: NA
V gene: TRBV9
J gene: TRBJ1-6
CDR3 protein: CASASSYNSPLHF
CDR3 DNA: TGTGCCAGCGCCTCCTCCTATAATTCACCCCTCCACTTT

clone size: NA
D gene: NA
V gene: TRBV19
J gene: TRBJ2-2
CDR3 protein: CASRTPNTGELFF
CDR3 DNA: TGTGCCAGTAGAACACCCAACACCGGGGAGCTGTTTTTT

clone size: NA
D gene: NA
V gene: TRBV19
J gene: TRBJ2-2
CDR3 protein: CASSIALTGELFF
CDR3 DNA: TGTGCCAGTAGTATAGCCCTAACCGGGGAGCTGTTTTTT

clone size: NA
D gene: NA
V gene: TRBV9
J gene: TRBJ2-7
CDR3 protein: CASSVDTTFSYEQYF
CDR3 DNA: TGTGCCAGCAGCGTAGACACCACATTTTCCTACGAGCAGTACTTC

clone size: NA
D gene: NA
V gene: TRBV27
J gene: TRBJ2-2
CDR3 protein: CASSDPRGTGELFF
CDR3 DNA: TGTGCCAGCAGCGACCCCCGGGGAACCGGGGAGCTGTTTTTT

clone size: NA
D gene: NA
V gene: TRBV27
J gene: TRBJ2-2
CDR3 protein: CASSLLGPTGELFF
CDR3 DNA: TGTGCCAGCAGTTTGTTGGGGCCCACCGGGGAGCTGTTTTTT

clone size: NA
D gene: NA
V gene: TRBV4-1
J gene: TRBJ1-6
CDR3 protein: CASNSGTGNSPLHF
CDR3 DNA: TGCGCCAGCAATTCCGGGACGGGGAATTCACCCCTCCACTTT

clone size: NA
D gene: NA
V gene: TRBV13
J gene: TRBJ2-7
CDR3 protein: CASSPPSASYEQYF
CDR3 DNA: TGTGCCAGCAGCCCCCCCTCAGCCTCCTACGAGCAGTACTTC

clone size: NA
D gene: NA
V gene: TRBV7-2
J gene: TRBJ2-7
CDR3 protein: CASSFPGGGSRGEQYF
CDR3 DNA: TGTGCCAGCAGCTTTCCCGGAGGGGGGAGCCGTGGCGAGCAGTACTTC

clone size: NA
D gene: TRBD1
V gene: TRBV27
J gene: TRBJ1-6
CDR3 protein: CASSLSGGMSPLHF
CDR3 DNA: TGTGCCAGCAGTTTATCAGGGGGCATGTCACCCCTCCACTTT

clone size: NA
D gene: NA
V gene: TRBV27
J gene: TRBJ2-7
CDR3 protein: CASSLSGQGRSPYEQYF
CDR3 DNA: TGTGCCAGCAGTTTATCTGGGCAGGGAAGGAGTCCCTACGAGCAGTACTTC

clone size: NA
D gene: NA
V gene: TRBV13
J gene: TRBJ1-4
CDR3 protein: CASSQGVNEKLFF
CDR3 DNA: TGTGCCAGCAGCCAAGGGGTTAATGAAAAACTGTTTTTT

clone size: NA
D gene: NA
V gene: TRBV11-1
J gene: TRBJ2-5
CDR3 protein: CASSLERSGNHETQYF
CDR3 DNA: TGTGCCAGCAGCTTAGAAAGGTCAGGGAACCACGAGACCCAGTACTTC

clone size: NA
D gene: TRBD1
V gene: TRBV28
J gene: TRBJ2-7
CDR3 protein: CASSATGGSYEQYF
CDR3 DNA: TGTGCCAGCAGTGCGACAGGGGGCTCGTACGAGCAGTACTTC

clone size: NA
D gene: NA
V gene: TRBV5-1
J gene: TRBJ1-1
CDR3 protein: CASSYYRDATEAFF
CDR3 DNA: TGCGCCAGCAGCTACTACAGGGATGCAACTGAAGCTTTCTTT

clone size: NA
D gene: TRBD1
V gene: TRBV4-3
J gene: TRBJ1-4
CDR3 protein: CASSHGQGLGEKLFF
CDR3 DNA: TGCGCCAGCAGCCATGGACAGGGGTTAGGAGAAAAACTGTTTTTT

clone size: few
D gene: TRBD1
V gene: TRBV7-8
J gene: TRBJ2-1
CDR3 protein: CASSLGQGAAYYNEQFF
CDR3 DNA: TGTGCCAGCAGCTTAGGGCAGGGGGCGGCTTATTACAATGAGCAGTTCTTC

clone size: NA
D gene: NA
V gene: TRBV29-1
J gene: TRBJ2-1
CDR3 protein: CSVEEWAAGLYNEQFF
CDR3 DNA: TGCAGCGTTGAAGAGTGGGCGGCGGGACTTTACAATGAGCAGTTCTTC

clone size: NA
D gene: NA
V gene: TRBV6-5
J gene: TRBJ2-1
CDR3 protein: CASSYRVRPIYEQFF
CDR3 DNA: TGTGCCAGCAGTTACAGGGTGCGACCTATCTATGAGCAGTTCTTC

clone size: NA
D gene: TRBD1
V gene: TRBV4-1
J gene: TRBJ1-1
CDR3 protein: CASSSQGALNTEAFF
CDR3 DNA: TGCGCCAGCAGCTCCCAGGGGGCCTTGAACACTGAAGCTTTCTTT

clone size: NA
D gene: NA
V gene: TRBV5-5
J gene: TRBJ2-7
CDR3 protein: CASSGRSVGSYEQYF
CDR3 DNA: TGTGCCAGCAGCGGAAGGAGCGTCGGTTCCTACGAGCAGTACTTC

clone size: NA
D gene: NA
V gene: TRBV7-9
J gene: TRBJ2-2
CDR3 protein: CASSLGLAGELFF
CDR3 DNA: TGTGCCAGCAGCTTAGGTCTAGCCGGGGAGCTGTTTTTT

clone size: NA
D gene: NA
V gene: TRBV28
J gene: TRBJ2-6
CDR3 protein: CASSDPGPSGANVLTF
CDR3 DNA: TGTGCCAGCAGTGACCCCGGCCCCTCTGGGGCCAACGTCCTGACTTTC

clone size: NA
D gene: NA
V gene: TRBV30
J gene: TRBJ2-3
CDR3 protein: CAWSILSTDTQYF
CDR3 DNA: TGTGCCTGGAGTATCCTTAGCACAGATACGCAGTATTTT

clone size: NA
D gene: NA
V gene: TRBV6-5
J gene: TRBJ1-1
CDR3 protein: CASSYSETNTEAFF
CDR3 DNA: TGTGCCAGCAGTTACTCCGAGACGAACACTGAAGCTTTCTTT

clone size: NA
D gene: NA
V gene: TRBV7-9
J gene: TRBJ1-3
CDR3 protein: CASSFERGSGNTIYF
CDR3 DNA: TGTGCCAGCAGCTTCGAGCGGGGATCCGGAAACACCATATATTTT

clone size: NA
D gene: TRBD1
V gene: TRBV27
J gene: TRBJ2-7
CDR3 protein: CASTQMPGQGIHEQYF
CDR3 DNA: TGTGCCAGCACCCAAATGCCGGGACAGGGCATCCACGAGCAGTACTTC

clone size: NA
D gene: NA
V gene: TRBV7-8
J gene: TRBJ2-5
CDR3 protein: CASSSIRGGLEETQYF
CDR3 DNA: TGTGCCAGCAGCTCGATAAGGGGTGGACTCGAAGAGACCCAGTACTTC

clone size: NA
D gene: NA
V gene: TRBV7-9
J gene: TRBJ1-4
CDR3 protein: CASSFWDAQVTTEKLFF
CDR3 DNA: TGTGCCAGCAGCTTCTGGGACGCTCAAGTAACCACTGAAAAACTGTTTTTT

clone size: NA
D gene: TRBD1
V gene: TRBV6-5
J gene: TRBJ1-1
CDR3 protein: CASSYSGQVNTEAFF
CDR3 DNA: TGTGCCAGCAGTTATAGCGGACAGGTGAACACTGAAGCTTTCTTT

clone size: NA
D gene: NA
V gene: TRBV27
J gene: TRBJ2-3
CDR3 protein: CASSFVGAPTDTQYF
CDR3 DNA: TGTGCCAGCAGTTTTGTGGGGGCGCCGACAGATACGCAGTATTTT

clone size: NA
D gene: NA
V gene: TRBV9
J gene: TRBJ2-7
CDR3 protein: CASSVAAAELDEQYF
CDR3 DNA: TGTGCCAGCAGCGTAGCGGCGGCGGAGTTGGACGAGCAGTACTTC

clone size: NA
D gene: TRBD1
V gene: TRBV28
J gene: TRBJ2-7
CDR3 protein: CASSLWTGVEQYF
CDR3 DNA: TGTGCCAGCAGTTTATGGACAGGGGTCGAGCAGTACTTC

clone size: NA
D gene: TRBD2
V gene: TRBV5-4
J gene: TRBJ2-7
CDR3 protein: CASSLTSGEQYF
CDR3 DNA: TGTGCCAGCAGCTTGACTAGCGGCGAGCAGTACTTC

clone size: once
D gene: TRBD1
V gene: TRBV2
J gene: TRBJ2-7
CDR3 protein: CASIGTEVVHEQYF
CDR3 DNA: TGTGCCAGCATAGGGACAGAGGTCGTCCACGAGCAGTACTTC

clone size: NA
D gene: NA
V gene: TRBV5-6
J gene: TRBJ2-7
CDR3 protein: CASSLGTNSYEQYF
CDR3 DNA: TGTGCCAGCAGCTTGGGGACTAACTCCTACGAGCAGTACTTC

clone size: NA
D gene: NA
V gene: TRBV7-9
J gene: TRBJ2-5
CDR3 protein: CASSLALGSSETQYF
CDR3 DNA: TGTGCCAGCAGCTTAGCGTTGGGGAGTTCTGAGACCCAGTACTTC

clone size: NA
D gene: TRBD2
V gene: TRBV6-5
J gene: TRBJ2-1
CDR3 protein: CASSYSSSGYNEQFF
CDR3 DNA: TGTGCCAGCAGTTACTCGTCTAGCGGATACAATGAGCAGTTCTTC

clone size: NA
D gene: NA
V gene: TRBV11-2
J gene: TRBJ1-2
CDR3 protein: CASSLSRQVNGYTF
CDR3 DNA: TGTGCCAGCAGCTTATCCCGTCAGGTCAATGGCTACACCTTC

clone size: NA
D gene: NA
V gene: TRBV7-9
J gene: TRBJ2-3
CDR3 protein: CASSLVTDQDTQYF
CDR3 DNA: TGTGCCAGCAGCTTAGTAACGGACCAGGATACGCAGTATTTT

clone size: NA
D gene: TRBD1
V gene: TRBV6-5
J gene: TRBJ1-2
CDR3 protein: CASSYSGQGTNYGYTF
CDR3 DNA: TGTGCCAGCAGTTACTCGGGACAGGGCACTAACTATGGCTACACCTTC

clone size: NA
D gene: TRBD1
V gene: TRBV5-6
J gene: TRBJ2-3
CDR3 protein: CASSLRVRGSTDTQYF
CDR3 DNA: TGTGCCAGCAGCCTGAGGGTCAGGGGGAGCACAGATACGCAGTATTTT

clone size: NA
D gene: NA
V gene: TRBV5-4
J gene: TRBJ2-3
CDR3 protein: CASSWSGQGPLTDTQYF
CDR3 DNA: TGTGCCAGCAGCTGGTCGGGTCAGGGACCCCTCACAGATACGCAGTATTTT

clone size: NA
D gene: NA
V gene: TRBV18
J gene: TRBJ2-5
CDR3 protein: CASSPLGGEETQYF
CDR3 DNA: TGTGCCAGCTCACCCCTAGGAGGAGAAGAGACCCAGTACTTC

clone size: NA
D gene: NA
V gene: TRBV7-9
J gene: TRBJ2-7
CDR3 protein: CASSLRWEDEQYF
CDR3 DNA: TGTGCCAGCAGCTTAAGATGGGAGGACGAGCAGTACTTC

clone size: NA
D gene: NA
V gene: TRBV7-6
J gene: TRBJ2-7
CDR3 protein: CASSLDAEGYEQYF
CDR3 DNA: TGTGCCAGCAGCTTAGACGCGGAAGGGTACGAGCAGTACTTC

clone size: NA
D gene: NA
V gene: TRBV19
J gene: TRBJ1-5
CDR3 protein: CASSIGTDYQPQHF
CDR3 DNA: TGTGCCAGTAGTATAGGTACAGATTATCAGCCCCAGCATTTT

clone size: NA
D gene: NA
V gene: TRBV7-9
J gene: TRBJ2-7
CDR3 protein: CASSLGSGHYEQYF
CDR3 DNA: TGTGCCAGCAGCTTAGGGTCAGGGCACTACGAGCAGTACTTC

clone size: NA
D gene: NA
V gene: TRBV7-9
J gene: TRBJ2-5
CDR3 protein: CASTHGSEVRETQYF
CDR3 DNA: TGTGCCAGTACCCACGGTAGCGAGGTTAGAGAGACCCAGTACTTC

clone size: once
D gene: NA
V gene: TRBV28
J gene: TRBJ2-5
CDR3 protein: CASSFGPQNTSWETQYF
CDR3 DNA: TGTGCCAGCAGTTTCGGACCCCAAAACACCTCGTGGGAGACCCAGTACTTC

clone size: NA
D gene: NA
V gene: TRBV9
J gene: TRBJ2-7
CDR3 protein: CASSAGATGIYEQYF
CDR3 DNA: TGTGCCAGCAGCGCAGGGGCCACAGGGATCTACGAGCAGTACTTC

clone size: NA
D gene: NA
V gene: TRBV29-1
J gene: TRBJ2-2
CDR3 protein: CSVEDLRDESYTGELFF
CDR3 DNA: TGCAGCGTTGAAGATCTTCGAGACGAATCCTACACCGGGGAGCTGTTTTTT

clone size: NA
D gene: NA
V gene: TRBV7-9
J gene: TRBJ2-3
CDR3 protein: CASSLRPGGTDTQYF
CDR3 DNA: TGTGCCAGCAGCTTACGTCCGGGGGGCACAGATACGCAGTATTTT

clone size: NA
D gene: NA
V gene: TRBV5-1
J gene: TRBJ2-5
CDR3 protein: CASSPTHSGETQYF
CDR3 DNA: TGCGCCAGCAGCCCGACCCATTCTGGGGAGACCCAGTACTTC

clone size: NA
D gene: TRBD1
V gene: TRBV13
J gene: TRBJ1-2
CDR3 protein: CASSGGQGDGYTF
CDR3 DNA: TGTGCCAGCAGCGGAGGGCAGGGGGATGGCTACACCTTC

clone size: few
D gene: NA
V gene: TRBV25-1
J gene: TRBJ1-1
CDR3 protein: CASSRESSGNTEAFF
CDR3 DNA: TGTGCCAGCAGTCGAGAGAGCTCGGGGAACACTGAAGCTTTCTTT

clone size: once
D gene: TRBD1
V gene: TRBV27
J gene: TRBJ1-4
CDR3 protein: CASSVTGGGEKLFF
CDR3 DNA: TGTGCCAGCAGTGTGACAGGGGGTGGCGAAAAACTGTTTTTT